The clone carrying this T cell receptor beta chain was seen repeatedly, ten times or more. What it binds is not known. The V and J ends lost 8 bases and 7 bases respectively, with 11 bases between them. The CDR3 spans 11 residues. Germline CDR1 reads SNHLY; CDR2 reads FYNNEI. This entry is derived from a study of regulatory T cells in long-lasting Graves disease. Overall study: Newly diagnosed Graves' patients took antithyroid drugs under 3 months.

Time point given: newly diagnosed GD, antithyroid drugs for less than 3 months. The authors made the TCR library using RNA they extracted from PBMCs. Investigators report Graves' disease was diagnosed under American Thyroid Association guidelines. General observations from the study: Favoring TRBV28, TRBJ1-2 and TRBJ2-5 was a feature seen in persistent disease. Persistent Graves' patients showed a TCR diversity that was lower than that of newly diagnosed ones.

Through Arm-PCR of CDR3 regions and iRepertoire HTBI primers, TCR beta libraries were built. In TCRdb, the multiplex PCR reads were re-called with MiXCR into one record per CDR3 protein. The sample has approximately 230,000 distinct CDR3 sequences; 15% to 20% are singletons. This receptor was obtained from a female donor with Graves disease. This sample comprised peripheral blood mononuclear cells (PBMCs), obtained at new diagnosis, from a patient treated with antithyroid drugs. The chain joins TRBV2 to TRBJ1-2; a weak D match, TRBD1 (6 bases). The CDR3 DNA reads as TGTGCCAGCTGGGGGCGTGGTGGCTACACCTTC. Protein product: CASWGRGGYTF. Complete variable domain (other parts from reference TRBV2 and TRBJ1-2): EPEVTQTPSHQVTQMGQEVILRCVPISNHLYFYWYRQILGQKVEFLVSFYNNEISEKSEIFDDQFSVERPDGSNFTLKIRSTKLEDSAMYFCASWGRGGYTFGSGTRLTVV.